Here is one T cell receptor (beta chain) with its context. Its antigen is undetermined. This sample was taken from a study of T cell repertoires in ileal Crohn's disease. Broader study findings: Mucosal expansions were suggested to be mainly CD8 T cells. Active smokers at surgery had more clonal expansions than non-smokers.

Patients were adults with ileal or ileocolonic Crohn's disease needing resection. About 490 nanograms of biopsy DNA per sample underwent TCRB immunosequencing. Profiled with immunoSEQ multiplex PCR; TCRdb holds only in-frame clones, not every one. The profile covers 4,500 to 5,000 clones, with 80% to 90% appearing a single time and about 6.5% taken by the ten largest. The CDR3 length is 15 residues. V lost 5 bases to trimming and J lost 4 bases, with 17 bases between them. The germline gives CDR1 SEHNR, CDR2 FQNEAQ (reference sequence). The sequence was collected from an adult with Crohn's disease. Material for sequencing was ileal tissue. The chain is built from TRBV7-9 and TRBJ2-5, with D possibly TRBD2 on 5 matching bases. The CDR3 here is CASSQDLAGAETQYF. Written as DNA, the CDR3 is TGTGCCAGCAGCCAGGACTTGGCGGGCGCAGAGACCCAGTACTTC. Variable domain in full (rest from reference TRBV7-9 and TRBJ2-5): DTGVSQNPRHKITKRGQNVTFRCDPISEHNRLYWYRQTLGQGPEFLTYFQNEAQLEKSRLLSDRFSAERPKGSFSTLEIQRTEQGDSAMYLCASSQDLAGAETQYFGPGTRLLVL.